This T cell receptor beta chain was sequenced during a study of shared clonotypes between healthy human individuals. Study overall: Samples came from two female and a few male donors aged 18 to 49.

Study results and caveats: Non-shared clonotypes had lower generation probabilities than those shared by all four donors. Clonotype sharing among the donors was expected to vary with sequencing depth.

Concerning this clone: Its antigen is unidentified.

Clones were read by immunoSEQ multiplex PCR, and TCRdb kept only the in-frame ones, dropping some. The sample carries about a million clones, around 77% recorded once. This sequence originates from a man younger than 30 in good health. Some clones in this sample may be carry-over from other donors' samples. Input material: memory CD4+ T cells from PBMCs. Subset: CD45RA-negative fraction.

Written as DNA, the CDR3 is TGTGCCAGCTTACAGAGGACGGGTGAAAAACTGTTTTTT. Translation: CASLQRTGEKLFF. The J gene is TRBJ1-4, the V gene TRBV7-9; no clear D. Germline loops: CDR1 SEHNR, CDR2 FQNEAQ (reference sequence). Trimming pared 8 bases from V and 7 bases from J, leaving 14 bases between. This CDR3 contains 13 residues. Full variable domain (remainder filled in from reference TRBV7-9 and TRBJ1-4): DTGVSQNPRHKITKRGQNVTFRCDPISEHNRLYWYRQTLGQGPEFLTYFQNEAQLEKSRLLSDRFSAERPKGSFSTLEIQRTEQGDSAMYLCASLQRTGEKLFFGSGTQLSVL.